This T cell receptor (beta chain) originates from a study of blood T cell repertoires in COVID-19. Study information: Acute and convalescent COVID-19 samples came from the United States, Italy and Spain. T cells, B-cell-depleted T cells, or PBMCs supplied cDNA or gDNA.

Sequencing used immunoSEQ multiplex PCR; TCRdb keeps in-frame clones, though not all of them. The sample has 120,000 to 150,000 clones, approximately 85% seen once. The CDR3 spans 15 residues. CDR1 is SGHVS, CDR2 FQNEAQ, per germline. Trimming left V 2 bases short and J 3 bases short, with 11 bases between. Seattle patients were enrolled while actively infected and followed longitudinally. The specimen was peripheral blood. This TCR was sampled from a woman aged 55-69 years with COVID-19, enrolled during active disease. This chain connects TRBV7-8 to TRBJ2-1; unclear D gene. The CDR3, as DNA: TGTGCCAGCAGCTTATCCGTCTACTACTACAATGAGCAGTTCTTC. It specifies CASSLSVYYYNEQFF.